There are many counts of the clone carrying this T cell receptor (beta chain). Its antigen is as yet unknown. The V segment lost 2 bases and the J segment 3 bases; nucleotides outside the gene matches: 3. This CDR3 region has 15 residues. Germline lookup yields CDR1 MGHDK and CDR2 SYGVNS. The sample originates from a study of T-cell reconstitution after alpha-beta-depleted transplantation in children. Findings and limits, study-wide: T-cell numbers and diversity one year post-transplant derived largely from freshly generated T cells. Expanded graft clones, several hundred of them, were reportedly the source of alpha-beta T cells about two months after transplant.

Unique molecular identifiers were incorporated when the TCRbeta library was constructed. TCRdb re-called the PCR reads with MiXCR, one entry per CDR3 protein. The data show roughly 160,000 distinct CDR3 sequences, 8.5% to 14% seen once. The chain couples TRBV25-1 to TRBJ2-1; 8 nucleotides align to TRBD2. This clonotype originated in a boy between 2 and 10 years old with acute myeloid leukemia, due to receive a stem cell transplant. Specimen: PBMCs, collected before TCRalphabeta/CD19-depleted stem cell transplant. CDR3 bases: TGTGCCAGCAGTGAACGGGGGGGACTCTACAATGAGCAGTTCTTC. It translates to CASSERGGLYNEQFF.